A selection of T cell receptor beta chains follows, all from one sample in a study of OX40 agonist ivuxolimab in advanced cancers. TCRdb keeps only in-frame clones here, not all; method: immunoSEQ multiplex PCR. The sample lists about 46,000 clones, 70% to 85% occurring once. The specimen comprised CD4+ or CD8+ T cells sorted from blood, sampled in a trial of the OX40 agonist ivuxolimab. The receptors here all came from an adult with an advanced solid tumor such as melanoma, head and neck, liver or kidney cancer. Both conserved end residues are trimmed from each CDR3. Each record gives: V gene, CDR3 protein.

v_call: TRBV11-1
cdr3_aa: ASSSKGRGQSDTQY

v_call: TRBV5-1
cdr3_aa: ASSTTTSGGSEQY

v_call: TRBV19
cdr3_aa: ASSIGWGSGYT

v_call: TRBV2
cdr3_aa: ASSRDLGAEQY

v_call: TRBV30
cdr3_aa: AWSVLQARGYT

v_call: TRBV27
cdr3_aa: ASSSAVRRDQPQH

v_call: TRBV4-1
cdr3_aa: ASSQGVGATNEKLF

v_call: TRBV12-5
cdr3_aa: ASGLTGGPDTQY

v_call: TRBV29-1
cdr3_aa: SGAGTGRYQETQY

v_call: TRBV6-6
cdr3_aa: ASSRDSRPQETQY

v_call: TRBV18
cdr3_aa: ASSPLPGGELF

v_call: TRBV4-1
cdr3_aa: ASSQPTSGANVLT

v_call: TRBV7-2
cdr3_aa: ASSYREDRETQY

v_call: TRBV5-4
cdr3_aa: ASSHRGGVVAEAF

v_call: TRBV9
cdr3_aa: ASSGGQGVGEQY

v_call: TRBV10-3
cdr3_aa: AISPGPPEDGYT

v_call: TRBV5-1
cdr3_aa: ASFLAGGPGNEQF

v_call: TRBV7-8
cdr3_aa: ASGERTGGAGSPLH

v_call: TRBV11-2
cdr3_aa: ASSSQVGESEQY

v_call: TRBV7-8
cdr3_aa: ASSLESGANSPLH

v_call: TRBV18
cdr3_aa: ASSRQGTSGGSSYNEQF

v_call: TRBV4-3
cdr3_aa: ASSRRRAGGYEQY

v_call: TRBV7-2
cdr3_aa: ASSLSGGSRDTQY

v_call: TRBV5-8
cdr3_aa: ASSGDRGWPQH

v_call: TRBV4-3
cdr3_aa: ASSQGKGTEQF

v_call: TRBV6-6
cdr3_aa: ASSFRGSGTDTQY

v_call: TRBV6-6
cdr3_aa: ASSPNTGELF

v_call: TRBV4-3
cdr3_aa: ASSQDRQGVRELF

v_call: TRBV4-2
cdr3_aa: ASSSGQGRHEQY

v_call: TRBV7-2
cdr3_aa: ASSPWEAGELF

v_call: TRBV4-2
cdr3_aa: ASSPLSANTGELF

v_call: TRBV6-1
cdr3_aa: ASSPREQGSPLH

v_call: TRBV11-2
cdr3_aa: ASSLDRLNYGYT

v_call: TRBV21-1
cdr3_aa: ASSDNQPQH

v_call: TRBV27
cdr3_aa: ASSLFGEGAGTEAF

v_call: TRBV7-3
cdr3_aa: ASSLGLAHQETQY

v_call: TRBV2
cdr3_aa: ASSPGTGKQETQY

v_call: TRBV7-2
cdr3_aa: ASSQRLHNEQF

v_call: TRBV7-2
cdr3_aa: ASSFGTSGGGNIQY

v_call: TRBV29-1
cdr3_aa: SARTGESTEAF

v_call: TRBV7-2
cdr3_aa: ASSFDRGRYGNTIY

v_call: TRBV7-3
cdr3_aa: ASSSPGTGTGELF

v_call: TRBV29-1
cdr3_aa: SVVQGPNTEAF

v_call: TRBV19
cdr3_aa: ASSRSGGNSGNTIY